Each of the 21 T cell receptor beta chains below was sequenced from the same sample in a study of OX40 agonist ivuxolimab in advanced cancers. Clones were sequenced by immunoSEQ multiplex PCR, and TCRdb holds only the in-frame ones, with some missing. The sample carries about 77,000 clones, more than 65% recorded once. The sequencing here drew on CD4+ or CD8+ T cells sorted from blood, taken in a trial of the OX40 agonist ivuxolimab. Receptors were obtained from an adult with an advanced solid tumor such as melanoma, head and neck, liver or kidney cancer.

The rearrangement uses TRBV28 and TRBJ2-3; maybe TRBD2 (5 bases). This CDR3 is built from 11 residues. Trimming pared 1 base from V and 11 bases from J, leaving 7 bases between. Germline V gives CDR1 MDHEN, CDR2 SYDVKM. The CDR3 spells CASSLYGGQYF. The CDR3 coding sequence is TGTGCCAGCAGTTTATACGGAGGGCAGTATTTT.

On this clone: The sample holds other DNA sequences that translate to the same CDR3. The J gene is TRBJ2-7, the V gene TRBV2; tentative D call: TRBD2 (6 bases). Trimming left V 5 bases short and J 2 bases short, with 10 bases between. CDR3 length equals 13 residues. CDR1 and CDR2 from the germline V gene are SNHLY and FYNNEI. The CDR3 region is CASSSGGPYEQYF. In DNA form, the CDR3 reads TGTGCCAGCAGTTCCGGGGGACCCTACGAGCAGTACTTC. Using reference TRBV2 and TRBJ2-7 for the parts outside the CDR3, the full variable domain is EPEVTQTPSHQVTQMGQEVILRCVPISNHLYFYWYRQILGQKVEFLVSFYNNEISEKSEIFDDQFSVERPDGSNFTLKIRSTKLEDSAMYFCASSSGGPYEQYFGPGTRLTVT.

The chain combines TRBV19 with TRBJ2-3; weak D call: TRBD2 (6 bases). The V and J ends lost 9 bases and 2 bases respectively, with 15 bases between them. The CDR3 length is 14 residues. Germline V lookup: CDR1 LNHDA, CDR2 SQIVND (reference sequence). The CDR3 coding sequence is TGTGCCAGCCAGGGACTGCGGAACACAGATACGCAGTATTTT. Its protein is CASQGLRNTDTQYF.

V gene TRBV10-2 combines with J gene TRBJ2-5, with a weak D call TRBD2 (6 bases). V was clipped by 6 bases and J by 2 bases, with 13 bases between them. The CDR3 sequence is 14 residues long. Germline assignment: CDR1 WSHSY and CDR2 SAAADI. This chain's CDR3 is CASRDLAAQETQYF. The DNA for the CDR3 is TGCGCCAGCAGGGATTTAGCGGCGCAAGAGACCCAGTACTTC.

A word on this clone: Other DNA sequences in this specimen translate into the identical CDR3. This sequence joins TRBV6-1 and TRBJ2-1; tentative D call: TRBD1 (5 bases). The CDR3 runs to 14 residues. Germline V lookup: CDR1 MNHNS, CDR2 SASEGT. Trimming shortened V by 1 base and J by 7 bases, and 11 bases separated the two germline ends. The CDR3 is CASSEVAGYNEQFF. DNA for the CDR3: TGTGCCAGCAGTGAAGTGGCAGGGTATAATGAGCAGTTCTTC.

The chain is built from TRBV7-2 and TRBJ2-7; tentative D call: TRBD2 (6 bases). Germline V gives CDR1 SGHTA, CDR2 FQGNSA. The CDR3 consists of 12 residues. V lost 5 bases, J lost 5 bases, and 10 bases lay in between. The CDR3 here is CASSQEGDEQYF. The CDR3 nucleotides are TGTGCCAGCAGCCAGGAGGGCGACGAGCAGTACTTC.

The gene calls are TRBV5-1 and TRBJ1-4; 10 nucleotides align to TRBD1. The ends lost 4 bases at V and 8 bases at J; junction bases unmatched: 5. The germline V gene has CDR1 SGHRS and CDR2 YFSETQ. The CDR3 totals 14 residues. CDR3 DNA: TGCGCCAGCAGCACCGGGACAGGGGAGGAAAAACTGTTTTTT. Its translation: CASSTGTGEEKLFF.

The chain has TRBV7-9 and TRBJ1-2; 8 bases fit TRBD1. The CDR3 totals 13 residues. The V gene's germline CDR1 is SEHNR and CDR2 FQNEAQ (reference sequence). V lost 3 bases to trimming and J lost 6 bases; unmatched junction nucleotides: 3. This CDR3 reads CASSLGQDHGYTF. CDR3 sequence (DNA): TGTGCCAGCAGCTTGGGACAGGACCATGGCTACACCTTC.

V and J are TRBV2 and TRBJ1-1; unclear D gene. The CDR3 consists of 16 residues. V was trimmed by 7 bases and J by 1 base, leaving 19 bases between them. Germline values: CDR1 SNHLY, CDR2 FYNNEI. The chain's CDR3 is CASISEVSSKNTEAFF. CDR3 DNA sequence: TGTGCCAGCATCTCCGAGGTGTCGAGCAAGAACACTGAAGCTTTCTTT. Supplemented by reference TRBV2 and TRBJ1-1, the full variable domain reads EPEVTQTPSHQVTQMGQEVILRCVPISNHLYFYWYRQILGQKVEFLVSFYNNEISEKSEIFDDQFSVERPDGSNFTLKIRSTKLEDSAMYFCASISEVSSKNTEAFFGQGTRLTVV.

The rearrangement links TRBV6-1 to TRBJ2-5, with 9 positions matching TRBD2. With the DNA end fitting TRBJ2-7 better, the J assignment may be wrong. The CDR3 runs 15 residues. CDR1 and CDR2 from the germline V gene are MNHNS and SASEGT. CDR3 DNA sequence: TGTGCCAGCAGTGAGAGACTAGCGGAGTCCTACGAGCAGTACTTC. It codes for CASSERLAESYEQYF.

This clone has just one count. J is TRBJ1-4 and V is TRBV4-1; 8 bases match TRBD1. The trim removed 2 bases at V and 4 bases at J, leaving 9 bases unmatched. CDR3 length: 17 amino acids. Germline CDR1 and CDR2: MGHRA and YSYEKL. CDR3 DNA: TGCGCCAGCAGCCAAAAGTCAGGACAGGGAAGTAATGAAAAACTGTTTTTT. Translated, it gives CASSQKSGQGSNEKLFF.

This chain uses TRBV19 with TRBJ2-7, with 10 bases that match TRBD2. V dropped 4 bases and J dropped 3; count of bases not matched to a gene: 9. The CDR3 is made up of 16 amino acids. Germline V lookup: CDR1 LNHDA, CDR2 SQIVND (reference sequence). The CDR3 nucleotides are TGTGCCAGTAGTAAAAAAGCGGGAGGGGGCGTCTACGAGCAGTACTTC. Protein: CASSKKAGGGVYEQYF.

The chain joins TRBV11-3 to TRBJ1-1; tentative D call: TRBD1 (6 bases). The CDR3 runs to 15 residues. From germline, CDR1 is SGHNT and CDR2 YENEEA. Trimming took 1 base from V and 5 from J, leaving 14 bases between them. CDR3: CASSLGGGLGTEAFF. The CDR3 bases are TGTGCCAGCAGCTTAGGCGGGGGGCTTGGGACTGAAGCTTTCTTT. Full variable domain (missing parts from reference TRBV11-3 and TRBJ1-1): EAGVVQSPRYKIIEKKQPVAFWCNPISGHNTLYWYLQNLGQGPELLIRYENEEAVDDSQLPKDRFSAERLKGVDSTLKIQPAELGDSAVYLCASSLGGGLGTEAFFGQGTRLTVV.

This chain connects TRBV7-2 to TRBJ1-5; 7 bases match TRBD1. CDR1 is SGHTA and CDR2 is FQGNSA in the germline V gene. The CDR3 has 15 residues. J lost 2 bases, V lost 5 bases, and 6 bases had no gene match. The CDR3 coding sequence is TGTGCCAGCAGCCTGGGACAGATCCGCAATCAGCCCCAGCATTTT. Amino acids: CASSLGQIRNQPQHF.

This sequence joins TRBV30 and TRBJ1-6; D unresolved. CDR1 is GTSNPN, CDR2 SVGIG, per germline (reference sequence). The CDR3 totals 15 residues. Trimming took 4 bases from V and 10 from J, leaving 20 bases between them. The CDR3 DNA reads as TGTGCCTGGAATCGAGTGGGCATCGGAAGGTCACCCCTCCACTTT. Protein: CAWNRVGIGRSPLHF.

This clone was counted a single time. CDR3 sequence reads: CASSRGIGGPGELFF. Here the CDR3 DNA reads TGTGCCAGCAGCCGGGGGATCGGGGGCCCCGGGGAGCTGTTTTTT. The chain carries TRBV9 and TRBJ2-2; the D call may be TRBD1 or TRBD2 (6 bases each). Germline CDR1 is SGDLS and CDR2 is YYNGEE. V gave up 4 bases and J gave up 6 bases, with 16 bases separating them. This CDR3 has 15 amino acids. Using reference TRBV9 and TRBJ2-2 for the parts outside the CDR3, the full variable domain is DSGVTQTPKHLITATGQRVTLRCSPRSGDLSVYWYQQSLDQGLQFLIQYYNGEERAKGNILERFSAQQFPDLHSELNLSSLELGDSALYFCASSRGIGGPGELFFGEGSRLTVL.

This chain uses TRBV6-6 with TRBJ1-2, with D uncertain. V lost 0 bases and J lost 1, with 6 bases in between. The CDR3 consists of 14 residues. The germline CDR1 and CDR2 sequences are MNHNY and SVGAGI (reference sequence). In nucleotides, the CDR3 is TGTGCCAGCAGTTACTCTGGCAATAACTATGGCTACACCTTC. As protein: CASSYSGNNYGYTF.

The rearrangement joins TRBV4-3 to TRBJ1-4; 7 nucleotides line up with TRBD1. Germline V lookup: CDR1 LGHNA, CDR2 YSLEER. Germline trimming cut 1 base from V and 3 bases from J; bases unmatched to any gene: 8. The CDR3 has 17 residues. The CDR3 DNA sequence: TGCGCCAGCAGCCAAGTCCAGGGGGAGGGCCCTAATGAAAAACTGTTTTTT. Encoded protein: CASSQVQGEGPNEKLFF.

This sequence joins TRBV5-1 and TRBJ2-2; D perhaps matches TRBD2 (6 bases). CDR1 is SGHRS, CDR2 YFSETQ, per germline. The CDR3 has 16 amino acids. Trimming stripped 1 base from V and 0 bases from J, with 10 bases between. CDR3 coding DNA: TGCGCCAGCAGCTTGATAGGGACTGCGAACACCGGGGAGCTGTTTTTT. Its translation: CASSLIGTANTGELFF.

V and J are TRBV9 and TRBJ1-4; D possibly corresponds to TRBD1 (5 bases). The CDR3 runs 13 residues. Trimming removed 1 base at V and 12 bases at J, with 13 bases between. In germline, CDR1 is SGDLS, CDR2 YYNGEE. CDR3 amino acids: CASSVRLQGELFF. The CDR3 coding sequence is TGTGCCAGCAGCGTAAGACTTCAGGGAGAACTGTTTTTT.

In nucleotides, the CDR3 is TGCAGCGTTGAAGGTGGAGGGGGCGACTATGGCTACACCTTC. Encoded protein: CSVEGGGGDYGYTF. The rearrangement links TRBV29-1 to TRBJ1-2; TRBD1 aligns across 7 bases. There are 14 residues in the CDR3. Germline lookup yields CDR1 SQVTM and CDR2 ANQGSEA. The J segment lost 3 bases and the V segment lost 1 base, leaving 5 bases of the junction unmatched.